These 14 T cell receptor beta chains were all obtained from the same sample, sequenced in a study of blood T cell repertoires in COVID-19. Repertoires were generated with immunoSEQ multiplex PCR, while TCRdb's copy carries only in-frame clones and drops some. Of some 62,000 clones listed, around 73% are singletons. The specimen sequenced was peripheral blood. These receptors were obtained from a man aged 55 to 70 with COVID-19, enrolled during active disease.

The chain has TRBV7-3 and TRBJ2-3; 7 nucleotides agree with TRBD1. The V gene end was trimmed by 1 base and the J gene end by 5 bases; junction bases not matched to a gene: 3. Germline CDR1 is SGHTA and CDR2 is FQGTGA. This CDR3 is 14 amino acids long. In DNA form, the CDR3 reads TGTGCCAGCAGCTTAAAAGGGGGCCTAGATACGCAGTATTTT. This translates into CASSLKGGLDTQYF.

This sequence joins TRBV9 and TRBJ2-1; TRBD2 aligns across 7 bases. Germline V gene sequence: CDR1 SGDLS, CDR2 YYNGEE. The CDR3 extends over 15 amino acids. The J segment lost 3 bases and the V segment lost 3 bases, leaving 6 bases of the junction unmatched. The CDR3 region is CASSARLAGYNEQFF. The CDR3 DNA sequence: TGTGCCAGCAGCGCCAGACTAGCTGGCTACAATGAGCAGTTCTTC.

Only a few counts were recorded for this clone. The chain couples TRBV19 to TRBJ1-2; D is possibly TRBD1 (5 bases). CDR3 length: 11 amino acids. Germline loops: CDR1 LNHDA, CDR2 SQIVND (reference sequence). The V end lost 6 bases, the J end lost 4 bases, and 6 bases lay between the germline ends. Here the CDR3 DNA reads TGTGCCAGTAGGACAGTCTATGGCTACACCTTC. Protein: CASRTVYGYTF.

This chain links TRBV5-1 with TRBJ2-5, with TRBD1 identical over 7 bases. J lost 2 bases, V lost 4 bases, and 5 bases had no gene match. The CDR3 is 14 amino acids. Germline V gene data show CDR1 as SGHRS and CDR2 as YFSETQ. DNA for the CDR3: TGCGCCAGCAGCCAATTGACAGGGCAAGAGACCCAGTACTTC. This sequence encodes CASSQLTGQETQYF.

The genes are TRBV7-2 and TRBJ2-1; possible D gene TRBD2, 6 bases. Germline loops: CDR1 SGHTA, CDR2 FQGNSA. The CDR3 has 16 residues. Deletions cut 4 bases from V and 7 bases from J, with 20 bases between. DNA for the CDR3: TGTGCCAGCAGCTCAGACTCCTTAAGACTAGTAAATGAGCAGTTCTTC. Encoded protein: CASSSDSLRLVNEQFF.

V and J are TRBV5-5 and TRBJ1-6; D unclear. The V and J ends lost 1 base and 10 bases respectively, with 6 bases between them. Germline assignment: CDR1 SGHKS and CDR2 YYEKEE (reference sequence). CDR3 size: 12 residues. CDR3 in DNA: TGTGCCAGCAGCTTGAGCACCTCACCCCTCCACTTT. Protein product: CASSLSTSPLHF.

This clone was detected only once. The chain is built from TRBV30 and TRBJ2-3; D possibly corresponds to TRBD1 (5 bases). The germline CDR1 and CDR2 sequences are GTSNPN and SVGIG (reference sequence). The V end lost 2 bases, the J end lost 5 bases, and 14 bases lay between the germline ends. The CDR3 length is 14 residues. CDR3 nucleotide sequence: TGTGCCTGGAGTCTTGGGGCGATGGGAGATACGCAGTATTTT. Amino acid sequence: CAWSLGAMGDTQYF.

The chain uses TRBV5-1 and TRBJ1-1; D is unclear. CDR3 length: 14 amino acids. Trimming took 1 base from V and 6 from J, leaving 13 bases between them. The germline CDR1 and CDR2 sequences are SGHRS and YFSETQ. The CDR3, as DNA: TGCGCCAGCAGCTTGAGGGTCGGGGTTTCTGAAGCTTTCTTT. It encodes CASSLRVGVSEAFF.

This clone was observed once. The V gene is TRBV11-2, the J gene TRBJ1-1; TRBD1 might be the D (5 bases). Germline CDR1 is SGHAT and CDR2 is FQNNGV. The length of the CDR3 is 15 residues. The germline V and J ends were trimmed by 5 bases and 0 bases, with 13 bases remaining between them. The DNA for the CDR3 is TGTGCCAGCAGCCCCCGACAGTATCTGAACACTGAAGCTTTCTTT. As protein: CASSPRQYLNTEAFF.

This CDR3 is CASSEWDRWGNTEAFF. Here the CDR3 DNA reads TGTGCCAGCAGTGAGTGGGACAGGTGGGGAAACACTGAAGCTTTCTTT. This chain joins TRBV25-1 and TRBJ1-1; 8 bases line up with TRBD1. V shed 3 bases, J shed 2 bases, and the junction held 8 bases outside the gene matches. The CDR3 is 16 residues long. The V gene's germline CDR1 is MGHDK and CDR2 SYGVNS.

This clone was observed a few times. The chain joins TRBV4-2 to TRBJ1-5; no reliable D call. Trimming pared 4 bases from V and 5 bases from J, leaving 15 bases between. In germline, CDR1 is LGHNA, CDR2 YNFKEQ. The CDR3 spans 15 residues. This chain's CDR3 is CASSPRSREDQPQHF. The DNA for the CDR3 is TGTGCCAGCAGCCCACGGTCCCGCGAGGATCAGCCCCAGCATTTT.

The V and J genes are TRBV19 and TRBJ2-2; 10 bases match TRBD2. Unmatched junction bases numbered 9, after V lost 2 bases and J lost 3 bases. This CDR3 contains 18 residues. CDR1 and CDR2 (germline): LNHDA, SQIVND (reference sequence). In DNA, the CDR3 is TGTGCCAGTAGTATATTCCCCCGGACTAGCGGAGACACCGGGGAGCTGTTTTTT. The encoded protein is CASSIFPRTSGDTGELFF.

Worth noting for this clone: The germline gene is not matched at one end of the junction; a read error may be the cause. The V call is TRBV6-5, the J call TRBJ2-2; 7 nucleotides agree with TRBD1. The germline gives CDR1 MNHEY, CDR2 SVGAGI. This CDR3 has 13 amino acids. DNA of the CDR3: TGTGCCAGCAATTACAGGGGCACCGGGGAGCTGTTTTTT. It translates to CASNYRGTGELFF.

This chain links TRBV5-4 with TRBJ2-1; 9 bases fit TRBD2. V shed 5 bases, J shed 10 bases, and the junction held 4 bases outside the gene matches. This CDR3 spans 12 amino acids. Looked up from germline, CDR1 is SGHNT and CDR2 is YYREEE (reference sequence). The DNA for the CDR3 is TGTGCCAGCAGTAGCGGGAGAGGGGAGCAGTTCTTC. Amino acid sequence: CASSSGRGEQFF.